The rows below give T cell receptor beta chains drawn from one sample of a study of cytomegalovirus exposure and HLA in healthy donors. Repertoires were generated with immunoSEQ multiplex PCR, while TCRdb's copy carries only in-frame clones and drops some. The sample carries tens of thousands of clones, 96% recorded once. The sample consisted of PBMCs. Every receptor here comes from a man younger than 35 in good health and CMV-seropositive. Each CDR3 is given with its conserved first and last residue. A D gene is named only where the DNA matches it firmly. Size is omitted from some rows. Given values are once, few, many or a class for expanded clones.

>TRBD1|TRBJ1-4|NA|TRBV10-3
TGTGCCATCAGTGATGACCTAGGGGGCAATAATGAAAAACTGTTTTTT
CAISDDLGGNNEKLFF
>NA|TRBJ1-1|NA|TRBV9
TGTGCCAGCAGCCCGGGATCATACAGGAACACTGAAGCTTTCTTT
CASSPGSYRNTEAFF
>TRBD2|TRBJ2-1|NA|TRBV5-1
TGCGCCAGCAGCGATACTAGCGGGAACGATGAGCAGTTCTTC
CASSDTSGNDEQFF
>TRBD2|TRBJ2-3|NA|TRBV4-2
TGTGCCAGCAGTCGCGTAACTAGCGGGACGGCAGATACGCAGTATTTT
CASSRVTSGTADTQYF
>TRBD2|TRBJ2-1|NA|TRBV19
TGTGCCAGTAGTATAAATAGCGGGACGTACAATGAGCAGTTCTTC
CASSINSGTYNEQFF
>TRBD2|TRBJ2-3|NA|TRBV5-6
TGTGCCAGCAGCTTGTTCAGCGGGAGGTGGGTAGATACGCAGTATTTT
CASSLFSGRWVDTQYF
>TRBD1|TRBJ1-1|once|TRBV23-1
TGCGCCAGCAGTCTGAGGGGGCGGAACACTGAAGCTTTCTTT
CASSLRGRNTEAFF
>NA|TRBJ2-7|NA|TRBV27
TGTGCCAGCAGACCCGGGATTAACTACGAGCAGTACTTC
CASRPGINYEQYF
>NA|TRBJ2-2|once|TRBV6-1
TGTGCCAGCAGTGGAGGGACCGGGGAGCTGTTTTTT
CASSGGTGELFF
>TRBD1|TRBJ2-1|NA|TRBV6-6
TGTGCCAGCAGTTACCGGACAGGGGTGAATGAGCAGTTCTTC
CASSYRTGVNEQFF
>TRBD1|TRBJ1-4|NA|TRBV18
TGTGCCAGCTCACCTCAGGAGGGACAGGGAGAAAAACTGTTTTTT
CASSPQEGQGEKLFF
>TRBD2|TRBJ2-1|NA|TRBV10-3
TGTGCCATCAGTGCTTTATCGTGGCTAGCGGGAGGGCATGAGCAGTTCTTC
CAISALSWLAGGHEQFF
>TRBD2|TRBJ2-1|NA|TRBV4-1
TGCGCCAGCAGCCCCCCACCGGGACTAGCGGGAGGCAATGAGCAGTTCTTC
CASSPPPGLAGGNEQFF
>NA|TRBJ1-4|NA|TRBV7-8
TGTGCCAGCAGCTTAGGGAGCGAGCGCCTTACAACTAATGAAAAACTGTTTTTT
CASSLGSERLTTNEKLFF
>NA|TRBJ1-4|NA|TRBV13
TGTGCCAGCAGCTCGGGGAGTTATGAAAAACTGTTTTTT
CASSSGSYEKLFF
>NA|TRBJ1-5|NA|TRBV5-5
TGTGCCAGCAGCCTCCCAGGGGAGAATCAGCCCCAGCATTTT
CASSLPGENQPQHF
>NA|TRBJ2-7|once|TRBV7-8
TGTGCCAGCACCGCCCGAGACTACGAGCAGTACTTC
CASTARDYEQYF
>TRBD1|TRBJ2-7|NA|TRBV6-1
TGTGCCAGCCCAGGGACAGGGATAGCCTACGAGCAGTACTTC
CASPGTGIAYEQYF
>NA|TRBJ1-1|NA|TRBV10-2
TGCGCCAGCAGTGAGTACGGTGGGAACACTGAAGCTTTCTTT
CASSEYGGNTEAFF
>TRBD2|TRBJ2-3|NA|TRBV19
TGTGCCAGTAGTTACAGACTAGCGGTGGGCACAGATACGCAGTATTTT
CASSYRLAVGTDTQYF
>TRBD1|TRBJ1-1|NA|TRBV14
TGTGCCAGCAGCCAGTGGGACAGACCGAACACTGAAGCTTTCTTT
CASSQWDRPNTEAFF
>TRBD2|TRBJ2-7|NA|TRBV5-1
TGCGCCAGCAGCGAAGGACTAGCGGGCTACGAGCAGTACTTC
CASSEGLAGYEQYF
>TRBD1|TRBJ2-1|NA|TRBV6-6
TGTGCCAGCAGCGCAACAGGGGATGAGCAGTTCTTC
CASSATGDEQFF
>TRBD1|TRBJ1-5|NA|TRBV30
TGTGCCTGGAGCGGGGACAGGGGGAATCAGCCCCAGCATTTT
CAWSGDRGNQPQHF
>NA|TRBJ1-2|NA|TRBV7-6
TGTGCCAGCAATGAGGGACTAGCGGGAGGGCCGGGGGGCTACACCTTC
CASNEGLAGGPGGYTF
>TRBD2|TRBJ2-1|NA|TRBV6-5
TGTGCCAGCAGCCTGCTCCTAGCGGTCAACAATGAGCAGTTCTTC
CASSLLLAVNNEQFF
>TRBD2|TRBJ2-1|NA|TRBV6-5
TGTGCCAGCAGTTACTACGGGACTAGCGGGAGTGATGAGCAGTTCTTC
CASSYYGTSGSDEQFF
>NA|TRBJ1-1|NA|TRBV5-1
TGCGCCAGCAGCCTAGGGGGAATCGCTGAAGCTTTCTTT
CASSLGGIAEAFF
>TRBD2|TRBJ2-2|NA|TRBV9
TGTGCCAGCGAGGCTAGCGGGCTCACCGGGGAGCTGTTTTTT
CASEASGLTGELFF
>NA|TRBJ2-1|NA|TRBV29-1
TGCAGCGTTCTTCCCGGGACTCTCAATGAGCAGTTCTTC
CSVLPGTLNEQFF
>TRBD2|TRBJ2-3|NA|TRBV18
TGTGCCAGCTCACCACGCCCGGGAGGGGGAGATACGCAGTATTTT
CASSPRPGGGDTQYF
>NA|TRBJ2-7|NA|TRBV30
TGTGCCTGGAGGATCCCCAGGGGTCACTACGAGCAGTACTTC
CAWRIPRGHYEQYF
>TRBD2|TRBJ2-3|NA|TRBV5-1
TGCGCCAGCAGCACCGGGACTAGCGGGAGGACAGATACGCAGTATTTT
CASSTGTSGRTDTQYF
>TRBD2|TRBJ2-3|NA|TRBV5-6
TGTGCCAGCAGTTACCCCCCGAGCGGGAGTGTGGATACGCAGTATTTT
CASSYPPSGSVDTQYF
>TRBD1|TRBJ2-3|once|TRBV13
TGTGCCAGCAGCTTAAGTGGACAGGCAACAGATACGCAGTATTTT
CASSLSGQATDTQYF
>NA|TRBJ2-3|few|TRBV4-1
TGCGCCAGCAGCCAAGAGACCCTCACAGGCCGTACGCAGTATTTT
CASSQETLTGRTQYF
>NA|TRBJ2-1|once|TRBV19
TGTGCCAGTAGTATAGTCCCGGACAGCTACAATGAGCAGTTCTTC
CASSIVPDSYNEQFF
>TRBD2|TRBJ2-7|NA|TRBV5-5
TGTGCCAGCAGGGGGGGACTAGCGGTCTACGAGCAGTACTTC
CASRGGLAVYEQYF
>NA|TRBJ1-1|NA|TRBV7-2
TGTGCCAGCAGCCTAACTATAGTTGAAGCTTTCTTT
CASSLTIVEAFF
>TRBD1|TRBJ1-3|once|TRBV10-3
TGTGCCATCAGTCCAACACAGGGGGCGCAGGAAAGGACTGGAAACACCATATATTTT
CAISPTQGAQERTGNTIYF
>TRBD1|TRBJ2-2|NA|TRBV28
TGTGCCAGCCAAATAACCGGGACAGGGGTGACCGGGGAGCTGTTTTTT
CASQITGTGVTGELFF
>NA|TRBJ1-1|NA|TRBV28
TGTGCCACCTCGACGGGGGGCGTGGGAACTGAAGCTTTCTTT
CATSTGGVGTEAFF
>NA|TRBJ1-1|NA|TRBV28
TGTGCCAGCAGGGGAGGCAGGGACACTGAAGCTTTCTTT
CASRGGRDTEAFF
>TRBD2|TRBJ2-1|NA|TRBV15
TGTGCCACCAGCAGATCGGGACTAGCGGGAAATTCAGCCAATGAGCAGTTCTTC
CATSRSGLAGNSANEQFF
>NA|TRBJ1-1|once|TRBV29-1
TGCAGCGTTGAGGTCACTTCGAACACTGAAGCTTTCTTT
CSVEVTSNTEAFF
>TRBD1|TRBJ2-5|NA|TRBV29-1
TGCAGCGCAACCACCTACCTGGACAGGGTGTCGGGGGAGACCCAGTACTTC
CSATTYLDRVSGETQYF
>TRBD1|TRBJ1-5|once|TRBV7-6
TGTGCCAGCAGCCCCGGGACAGGGAAATCTCAGCCCCAGCATTTT
CASSPGTGKSQPQHF
>NA|TRBJ2-1|NA|TRBV7-9
TGTGCCAGCAGCTTAGCTAACAATGAGCAGTTCTTC
CASSLANNEQFF
>NA|TRBJ2-6|NA|TRBV6-5
TGTGCCAGCAGTTACCTCTCTGGGGCCAACGTCCTGACTTTC
CASSYLSGANVLTF
>NA|TRBJ2-7|NA|TRBV6-1
TGTGCCAGCAGTGAAGGGGCTAGCAAAGGCCACGAGCAGTACTTC
CASSEGASKGHEQYF
>NA|TRBJ1-5|NA|TRBV28
TGTGCCAGCAGCCTCAACAGGGTATTAGCTCAGCCCCAGCATTTT
CASSLNRVLAQPQHF
>TRBD1|TRBJ2-7|NA|TRBV30
TGTGCCTGGAGTAGCCAGGGGGCTGACGAGCAGTACTTC
CAWSSQGADEQYF
>NA|TRBJ2-1|NA|TRBV27
TGTGCCAGCAGTCCCAGGGACAATGAGCAGTTCTTC
CASSPRDNEQFF
>NA|TRBJ2-7|NA|TRBV6-1
TGTGCCAGCAGTGAAGATTCGGCGGCTACCTACGAGCAGTACTTC
CASSEDSAATYEQYF
>NA|TRBJ1-1|NA|TRBV19
TGTGCCAGTAGTTGGAGGGGGAACACTGAAGCTTTCTTT
CASSWRGNTEAFF